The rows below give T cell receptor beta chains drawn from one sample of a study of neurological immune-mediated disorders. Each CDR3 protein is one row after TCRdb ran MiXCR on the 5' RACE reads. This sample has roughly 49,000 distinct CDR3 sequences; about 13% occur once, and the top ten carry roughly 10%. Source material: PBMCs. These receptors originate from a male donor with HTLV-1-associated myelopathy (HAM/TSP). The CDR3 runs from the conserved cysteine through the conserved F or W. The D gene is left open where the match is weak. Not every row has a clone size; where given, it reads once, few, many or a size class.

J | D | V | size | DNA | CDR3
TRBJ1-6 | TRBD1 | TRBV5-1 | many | TGCGCCAGCAGCCTGTGGGGACAGGACAATTCACCCCTCCACTTT | CASSLWGQDNSPLHF
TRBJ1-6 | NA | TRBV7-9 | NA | TGTGCCAGCAGGGAGGGCAATTCACCCCTCCACTTT | CASREGNSPLHF
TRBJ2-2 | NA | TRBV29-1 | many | TGCAGCGTTGAAGAAGGGAGGAACACCGGGGAGCTGTTTTTT | CSVEEGRNTGELFF
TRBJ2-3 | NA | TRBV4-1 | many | TGCGCCAGCAGCCAGACGGGTAGCACAGATACGCAGTATTTT | CASSQTGSTDTQYF
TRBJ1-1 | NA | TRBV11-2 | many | TGTGCCAGCAGCCTTTTGAACACTGAAGCTTTCTTT | CASSLLNTEAFF
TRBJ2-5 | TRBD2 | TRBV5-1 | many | TGCGCCAGCAGCTTGGGAGGTCTAGCGGGGAAAGAGACCCAGTACTTC | CASSLGGLAGKETQYF
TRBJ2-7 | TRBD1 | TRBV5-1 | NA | TGCGCCAGCAGCTTGGGGCCTCAAACAGGGGACGCCTACGAGCAGTACTTC | CASSLGPQTGDAYEQYF
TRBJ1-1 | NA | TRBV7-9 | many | TGTGCCAGCAGCGAGGGGACGAGCGGCACTGAAGCTTTCTTT | CASSEGTSGTEAFF
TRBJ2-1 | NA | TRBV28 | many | TGTGCTACAGGGTCTATTGCCAATGAGCAGTTCTTC | CATGSIANEQFF
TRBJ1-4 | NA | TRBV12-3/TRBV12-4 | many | TGTGCCAGCAGTTTAGGGACAGCCGGACGCGGGGAAAAACTGTTTTTT | CASSLGTAGRGEKLFF
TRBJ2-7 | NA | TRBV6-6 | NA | TGTGCCAGCAGAACCCCTCGGGACGACGTCTCCTACGAGCAGTACTTC | CASRTPRDDVSYEQYF
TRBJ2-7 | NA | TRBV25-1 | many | TGTGCCAGCAGTGATGGGGGCCACTACGAGCAGTACTTC | CASSDGGHYEQYF
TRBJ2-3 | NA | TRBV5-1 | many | TGCGCCAGCAGCTTGGAGTACGCCAAATTGGATACGCAGTATTTT | CASSLEYAKLDTQYF
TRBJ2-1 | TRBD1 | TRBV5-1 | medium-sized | TGCGCCAGCAGCTTCTCCGGGACAGGGGCTTACAATGAGCAGTTCTTC | CASSFSGTGAYNEQFF
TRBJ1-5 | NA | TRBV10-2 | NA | TGCGCCAGCACTCTGGGTTCCGTGCAGCCCCAGCATTTT | CASTLGSVQPQHF